The sequence of this T cell receptor (beta chain) was determined in a study of T-cell memory formation after mild COVID-19. General study findings and limits: Second-wave clones reaching peak frequency on day 37 lacked confirmed SARS-CoV-2 specificity. CM and EM subsets held most contracting CD4+ clones; EMRA held CD8+ ones. The finding that pre-infection memory included some responding clones suggested that cross-reactive memory joined.

A word on this clonotype: The target antigen is unknown.

The V and J ends lost 1 base and 6 bases, in that order; junction bases with no gene match: 7. Per germline, CDR1 SGHAT and CDR2 FQNNGV. The CDR3 has 15 amino acids. From the 5' RACE reads, TCRdb called clonotypes with MiXCR, one entry per CDR3 protein. The sample records 450,000 or so distinct CDR3 sequences, about 20% being singletons. Sequencing used PBMCs or a T cell subset sorted from them (not recorded which). The source of this sequence is an adult woman who had mild COVID-19 (a few samples of this study predate the infection). Cell type and time point are not known. The chain employs TRBV11-2 and TRBJ2-3, with TRBD2 matching 7 bases. CDR3 nucleotide sequence: TGTGCCAGCAGCTTAGGTGGCGGGAGCTGGGATACGCAGTATTTT. It translates to CASSLGGGSWDTQYF.